One sample yielded the 29 T cell receptor beta chains listed below, sequenced in a study of beta chain features in type 1 diabetes (dated by TCRdb to the late 2010s). The full study reports these points: Type 1 diabetes patients showed a moderate but significant shortening of TCRB CDR3 length in all four CD4+ subsets.

For these receptors, no antigen is known. Library method: the immunoSEQ multiplex PCR assay. The High Capacity cDNA Reverse Transcription Kit was used to reverse transcribe all of the isolated RNA, meaning that expressed TCRB transcripts were what got sequenced. The table comes from immuneACCESS by way of TCRdb, which keeps in-frame sequences with V and J called. Part of the clones is missing from these tables; in studies checked, under half for an unresolved V gene and the rest for unknown reasons. The sample table holds a few hundred thousand clones, of which 10% to 15% were seen once. Around 0.01% of the sample comes from the top ten. Sample: naive CD4+ T cells from blood. The meaning of the sample's cell subset or site label: true naive CD4+ T cells. The receptors were sampled from a woman between 18 and 30 years old with type 1 diabetes.

Regarding this clone: Other nucleotide sequences in the sample specify the same CDR3. The chain has TRBV29-1 and TRBJ1-1; 7 nucleotides align to TRBD1. Germline assignment: CDR1 SQVTM and CDR2 ANQGSEA. CDR3 length: 14 amino acids. V shed 4 bases, J shed 0 bases, and the junction held 5 bases outside the gene matches. The CDR3 here is CSVGGDRLNTEAFF. DNA for the CDR3: TGCAGCGTTGGAGGGGACAGATTGAACACTGAAGCTTTCTTT.

V and J are TRBV29-1 and TRBJ2-7; 8 bases line up with TRBD1. CDR1 is SQVTM and CDR2 is ANQGSEA in the germline V gene. The CDR3 sequence is 12 residues long. V gave up 7 bases and J gave up 3 bases; unmatched junction bases: 5. The CDR3 DNA sequence: TGCAGCGGTGGGGACAGGATCTACGAGCAGTACTTC. Its protein product is CSGGDRIYEQYF.

This clone has only a few counts. The rearrangement joins TRBV29-1 to TRBJ2-7; TRBD2 matches 10 bases. Germline V lookup: CDR1 SQVTM, CDR2 ANQGSEA. The ends lost 4 bases at V and 6 bases at J; junction bases unmatched: 6. This CDR3 comprises 13 residues. The CDR3 protein is CSVVPSGRGEQYF. The CDR3 DNA is TGCAGCGTTGTGCCTAGCGGGAGAGGCGAGCAGTACTTC.

The genes are TRBV5-1 and TRBJ2-7, with a tentative D call TRBD1 (6 bases). In germline, CDR1 is SGHRS, CDR2 YFSETQ. V lost 5 bases and J 6 bases, leaving 15 bases between the germline ends. The CDR3 spans 13 residues. The CDR3 DNA reads as TGCGCCAGCAGGCCCACAGGGTCACGCGAGCAGTACTTC. It codes for CASRPTGSREQYF.

In nucleotides, the CDR3 is TGTGCCATCAGTGGGGGCAGGGATGAGCAGTTCTTC. Translated, it gives CAISGGRDEQFF. The V and J genes are TRBV10-3 and TRBJ2-1; maybe TRBD1 (5 bases). The germline V and J ends were trimmed by 4 bases and 8 bases, with 9 bases remaining between them. Germline V gene sequence: CDR1 ENHRY, CDR2 SYGVKD. The CDR3 loop spans 12 amino acids.

This clone was counted a few times. The chain links TRBV27 to TRBJ1-2; tentatively, D is TRBD1 (6 bases). In germline, CDR1 is MNHEY, CDR2 SMNVEV (reference sequence). The CDR3 has 14 amino acids. Trimming pared 5 bases from V and 6 bases from J, leaving 16 bases between. The CDR3 spells CASSPMTGANGYTF. The DNA for the CDR3 is TGTGCCAGCAGTCCCATGACAGGAGCCAATGGCTACACCTTC.

This chain joins TRBV21-1 and TRBJ2-7; TRBD1 was called by the table and not checked on the DNA. TRBV21-1 is described as a pseudogene. The CDR3 extends over 15 amino acids. CDR3 in amino acids: CASSKTADRGYEQYF. The CDR3 DNA follows: TGTGCCAGCAGCAAAACGGCGGACAGGGGATACGAGCAGTACTTC.

This clone was detected a few times. As the CDR3 is not closed by the conserved phenylalanine or tryptophan, this likely results from a read error. The DNA is omitted, as the CDR3 cannot be located on it reliably, and the CDR3 follows TCRdb's listing. The chain carries TRBV20-1 and TRBJ2-4; the table's TRBD1 call for D was not verified on the DNA. The CDR3 has 11 residues if both end residues are counted. The V gene's germline CDR1 is DFQATT and CDR2 SNEGSKA (reference sequence). The CDR3 here is CSARRQADPPT.

In nucleotides, the CDR3 is TGCGCCAGCAGCTTGGTGGAGCCCTCCTACAATGAGCAGTTCTTC. Its protein is CASSLVEPSYNEQFF. The V gene is TRBV5-1, the J gene TRBJ2-1; D call uncertain. The CDR3 length is 15 residues. V was clipped by 0 bases and J by 0 bases, with 7 bases between them. CDR1 and CDR2 from the germline V gene are SGHRS and YFSETQ. The variable domain in full, with the rest retrieved from reference TRBV5-1 and TRBJ2-1, is KAGVTQTPRYLIKTRGQQVTLSCSPISGHRSVSWYQQTPGQGLQFLFEYFSETQRNKGNFPGRFSGRQFSNSRSEMNVSTLELGDSALYLCASSLVEPSYNEQFFGPGTRLTVL.

This clone was recorded a few times. CDR3 sequence reads: CATNPAGTYEQYF. The CDR3 DNA follows: TGTGCGACCAACCCAGCAGGGACCTACGAGCAGTACTTC. The chain couples TRBV19 to TRBJ2-7, with a tentative D call TRBD1 (5 bases). The CDR3 is 13 residues long. Per germline, CDR1 LNHDA and CDR2 SQIVND (reference sequence).

This clone was picked up a small number of times. This rearrangement joins TRBV20-1 to TRBJ1-1; TRBD1 agrees at 8 bases. J was trimmed by 8 bases and V by 5 bases; bases with no gene match: 4. The CDR3 covers 11 residues. The germline V gene has CDR1 DFQATT and CDR2 SNEGSKA (reference sequence). Here the CDR3 DNA reads TGCAGTGCTTACAGGGGGGTGGAAGCTTTCTTT. Translated: CSAYRGVEAFF.

This clone showed up just a few times. V and J are TRBV29-1 and TRBJ2-7; TRBD2 matches 7 bases. The V and J ends lost 4 bases and 3 bases, in that order; junction bases with no gene match: 6. The germline gives CDR1 SQVTM, CDR2 ANQGSEA. The length of the CDR3 is 13 residues. This chain's CDR3 is CSVASGKNYEQYF. CDR3 DNA: TGCAGCGTTGCTAGCGGAAAGAACTACGAGCAGTACTTC.

The chain links TRBV4-3 to TRBJ1-2; D ambiguous. This CDR3 comprises 15 residues. Germline-derived CDR1 and CDR2 are LGHNA and YSLEER. V lost 0 bases and J 0 bases, leaving 8 bases between the germline ends. CDR3 bases: TGCGCCAGCAGCCAAGAGACCGGGTCTAACTATGGCTACACCTTC. As protein: CASSQETGSNYGYTF.

The gene calls are TRBV11-3 and TRBJ2-6; TRBD1 is a possible D gene (5 bases). The V end lost 8 bases, the J end lost 2 bases, and 7 bases lay between the germline ends. CDR3 length equals 13 residues. The germline V gene has CDR1 SGHNT and CDR2 YENEEA. CDR3 DNA: TGTGCCAGCGGCAGGGCTGGGGCCAACGTCCTGACTTTC. Translation gives CASGRAGANVLTF.

In this sample, this clone turned up a few times. The chain is built from TRBV4-2 and TRBJ2-7; the match to TRBD2 covers 11 bases. In germline, CDR1 is LGHNA, CDR2 YNFKEQ. Unmatched junction bases numbered 4, after V lost 3 bases and J lost 3 bases. This CDR3 has 15 residues. In nucleotides, the CDR3 is TGTGCCAGCAGCCAGGCGACTAGCGGGAACTACGAGCAGTACTTC. This encodes CASSQATSGNYEQYF.

Only a few counts were recorded for this clone. The chain employs TRBV7-2 and TRBJ2-7; no reliable D call. CDR1 is SGHTA, CDR2 FQGNSA, per germline. V lost 3 bases and J 5 bases, leaving 17 bases between the germline ends. This CDR3 region has 15 residues. The CDR3 protein is CASSLPTRLGHEQYF. CDR3 sequence (DNA): TGTGCCAGCAGCTTGCCAACCCGCTTGGGCCACGAGCAGTACTTC.

This clone was seen more than once but under ten times. The J gene is TRBJ2-5, the V gene TRBV5-1, with TRBD1 matching over 7 bases. Germline CDR1 is SGHRS and CDR2 is YFSETQ. This CDR3 is 13 amino acids long. Trimming at V came to 4 bases and at J to 5 bases, leaving 5 bases not matched to a gene. In DNA form, the CDR3 reads TGCGCCAGCAGCCGGGACAGCCTTGAGACCCAGTACTTC. Its protein product is CASSRDSLETQYF.

This clone was found a few times. This chain uses TRBV30 with TRBJ1-2; TRBD1 is a possible D gene (5 bases). The CDR3 sequence is 16 residues long. Trimming removed 6 bases at V and 0 bases at J, with 20 bases between. The germline CDR1 and CDR2 sequences are GTSNPN and SVGIG (reference sequence). CDR3 bases: TGTGCCTGCCTTTGTCGACAGCCTAGTACTAACTATGGCTACACCTTC. Encoded protein: CACLCRQPSTNYGYTF.

This sequence joins TRBV18 and TRBJ2-7, with 9 bases identical to TRBD1. Per germline, CDR1 KGHSH and CDR2 LQKENI. J was trimmed by 6 bases and V by 4 bases; bases with no gene match: 4. The CDR3 runs to 13 residues. CDR3 sequence: CASSRDRESEQYF. The CDR3 region has the DNA TGTGCCAGCTCACGGGACAGGGAGTCCGAGCAGTACTTC.

This clone was seen a handful of times. The germline gene is not matched at one end of the junction; a read error may be the cause. The chain has TRBV7-9 and TRBJ2-5; 7 bases line up with TRBD2. Germline assignment: CDR1 SEHNR and CDR2 FQNEAQ (reference sequence). This CDR3 is built from 14 residues. CDR3 DNA sequence: TGTGCCAGCAGCCTAGCGGCCACGGGTGGGACCCAGTACTTC. Its translation: CASSLAATGGTQYF.

This clone came up a few times. V is TRBV19 and J is TRBJ1-1; D perhaps matches TRBD1 (5 bases). The germline V gene has CDR1 LNHDA and CDR2 SQIVND (reference sequence). The ends were cut back, 3 bases at V and 6 bases at J, with 17 bases in the middle. This CDR3 has 15 amino acids. CDR3 amino acids: CASSIINGGGPEAFF. The CDR3 coding sequence is TGTGCCAGTAGTATCATCAACGGGGGTGGCCCTGAAGCTTTCTTT.

This clone was detected only a few times. V usage is TRBV7-2 and J usage is TRBJ2-2; 8 bases align to TRBD1. Trimming cost V 5 bases and J 6 bases; bases outside gene matches: 2. Germline CDR1 is SGHTA and CDR2 is FQGNSA. The CDR3 has 13 amino acids. CDR3 in DNA: TGTGCCAGCAGCGAACAGGGGGCCGGGGAGCTGTTTTTT. Its translation is CASSEQGAGELFF.

The genes are TRBV19 and TRBJ1-3; the D gene is possibly TRBD1 (5 bases). V lost 6 bases, J lost 0 bases, and 12 bases lay in between. This CDR3 region has 15 residues. Germline loops: CDR1 LNHDA, CDR2 SQIVND (reference sequence). As DNA, the CDR3 is TGTGCCAGTAGCCGGAAGACAGTCTCTGGAAACACCATATATTTT. Protein sequence: CASSRKTVSGNTIYF. The full variable domain, its missing parts supplied by reference TRBV19 and TRBJ1-3, is DGGITQSPKYLFRKEGQNVTLSCEQNLNHDAMYWYRQDPGQGLRLIYYSQIVNDFQKGDIAEGYSVSREKKESFPLTVTSAQKNPTAFYLCASSRKTVSGNTIYFGEGSWLTVV.

V and J are TRBV30 and TRBJ2-6; the match to TRBD1 covers 7 bases. This CDR3 comprises 16 residues. CDR1 GTSNPN and CDR2 SVGIG come from the germline V gene (reference sequence). J gave up 0 bases and V 3 bases, and 5 bases lay outside the gene matches. The CDR3, as DNA: TGTGCCTGGAGCCTGACAGGGAACTCTGGGGCCAACGTCCTGACTTTC. The encoded protein is CAWSLTGNSGANVLTF.

This clone was detected a few times. The rearrangement uses TRBV29-1 and TRBJ2-3; maybe TRBD2 (6 bases). CDR3 length equals 14 residues. V dropped 5 bases and J dropped 2 bases, with 14 bases sitting between them. Germline V gives CDR1 SQVTM, CDR2 ANQGSEA. DNA for the CDR3: TGCAGCGTTTTCGGGGGTCTAGTCACAGATACGCAGTATTTT. Its protein product is CSVFGGLVTDTQYF.

This clone was seen a few times. The J gene is TRBJ2-5, the V gene TRBV19; D is possibly TRBD2 (6 bases). CDR3 length: 15 amino acids. Looked up from germline, CDR1 is LNHDA and CDR2 is SQIVND (reference sequence). V was shortened by 5 bases and J by 2 bases, with 15 bases between the two germline ends. The CDR3, as DNA: TGTGCCAGTAGTTCGCGGGGCTTAGTACAAGAGACCCAGTACTTC. Its protein is CASSSRGLVQETQYF.

The table lists this clone with a few counts. The CDR3 loop reads CASSLTISGNTIYF. The DNA of the CDR3 is TGTGCCAGCAGCCTCACTATCTCTGGAAACACCATATATTTT. The gene calls are TRBV7-9 and TRBJ1-3; D is undetermined. This CDR3 has 14 amino acids. The V gene's germline CDR1 is SEHNR and CDR2 FQNEAQ (reference sequence). V was shortened by 5 bases and J by 0 bases, with 8 bases between the two germline ends.

The J gene is TRBJ1-1, the V gene TRBV14; D call uncertain. V dropped 1 base and J dropped 4 bases, with 7 bases sitting between them. Per germline, CDR1 SGHDN and CDR2 FVKESK. CDR3 length equals 13 residues. CDR3 protein: CASSQVRGTEAFF. The CDR3 DNA sequence: TGTGCCAGCAGCCAAGTCCGGGGCACTGAAGCTTTCTTT.

This clone was found once. CDR3 in DNA: TGTGCCAGCAGTTTTCACAACGAGCAGTACTTC. This encodes CASSFHNEQYF. The chain couples TRBV28 to TRBJ2-7; D is undetermined. Between the trimmed V and J ends, which lost 3 bases and 5 bases, there was a span of 5 bases. The CDR3 consists of 11 residues. The V gene's germline CDR1 is MDHEN and CDR2 SYDVKM.